These 13 T cell receptor beta chains came from one sample sequenced in a study of control samples from healthy donors and cancer patients. Measured with immunoSEQ multiplex PCR; TCRdb has only the in-frame clones, and not every one. The profile shows about 54,000 clones, 95% to 96% of them singletons. Sequenced: blood. These receptor sequences come from a woman younger than 45 in good health.

The chain is built from TRBV7-9 and TRBJ2-5; the D gene is possibly TRBD2 (6 bases). V shed 8 bases and J shed 2 bases, with 9 bases lying between them. Germline assignment: CDR1 SEHNR and CDR2 FQNEAQ (reference sequence). The CDR3 sequence is 12 residues long. The CDR3 is CASVSGQETQYF. The DNA of the CDR3 is TGTGCCAGCGTTAGCGGACAAGAGACCCAGTACTTC. Combining the CDR3 with reference TRBV7-9 and TRBJ2-5 gives the whole variable domain DTGVSQNPRHKITKRGQNVTFRCDPISEHNRLYWYRQTLGQGPEFLTYFQNEAQLEKSRLLSDRFSAERPKGSFSTLEIQRTEQGDSAMYLCASVSGQETQYFGPGTRLLVL.

This clone was seen a single time. The chain combines TRBV2 with TRBJ2-6, with 11 bases fitting TRBD2. J lost 2 bases, V lost 5 bases, and 8 bases had no gene match. CDR3 size: 18 residues. Germline V lookup: CDR1 SNHLY, CDR2 FYNNEI. The chain's CDR3 is CASSFTSGSPPGANVLTF. The CDR3 DNA is TGTGCCAGCAGTTTTACTAGCGGGAGTCCTCCTGGGGCCAACGTCCTGACTTTC.

As DNA, the CDR3 is TGTGCCAGCAGTGTCCTTTCCCCCGGGACAGGGAATGAAAAACTGTTTTTT. Translation: CASSVLSPGTGNEKLFF. The chain recombines TRBV6-1 with TRBJ1-4; 9 nucleotides align to TRBD1. The length of the CDR3 is 17 residues. CDR1 and CDR2 from the germline V gene are MNHNS and SASEGT. The V gene end was trimmed by 4 bases and the J gene end by 5 bases; junction bases not matched to a gene: 11.

The chain recombines TRBV19 with TRBJ2-7; a possible D gene is TRBD1 (6 bases). The germline gives CDR1 LNHDA, CDR2 SQIVND (reference sequence). V dropped 5 bases and J dropped 12 bases, with 32 bases sitting between them. This CDR3 contains 17 residues. As DNA, the CDR3 is TGTGCCAGTAGTCCCTCTCTTATGTGGGGGCACGACGATATCCCGTACTTC. It translates to CASSPSLMWGHDDIPYF.

The V gene is TRBV6-6, the J gene TRBJ2-2; D is unclear. Germline CDR1 and CDR2: MNHNY and SVGAGI (reference sequence). This CDR3 is 14 amino acids long. V dropped 5 bases and J dropped 4 bases, with 11 bases sitting between them. The CDR3 reads CASSPRPGTGELFF. As DNA, the CDR3 is TGTGCCAGCAGTCCTAGACCTGGCACCGGGGAGCTGTTTTTT.

The chain couples TRBV7-9 to TRBJ1-6, with 7 bases matching TRBD1. Germline lookup yields CDR1 SEHNR and CDR2 FQNEAQ (reference sequence). The CDR3 covers 14 residues. Losses at the gene ends were 5 bases for V and 5 bases for J; bases not matched to a gene: 3. For the CDR3, the DNA is TGTGCCAGCAGCATCGGGACAGATAATTCACCCCTCCACTTT. Translated, it gives CASSIGTDNSPLHF.

The chain couples TRBV29-1 to TRBJ1-1; weak D call: TRBD1 (5 bases). The germline CDR1 and CDR2 sequences are SQVTM and ANQGSEA. Trimming took 0 bases from V and 4 from J, leaving 15 bases between them. The CDR3 spans 15 residues. CDR3 coding DNA: TGCAGCGTTGAAGAAGGGAGGGGACTTAGCACTGAAGCTTTCTTT. Amino acid sequence: CSVEEGRGLSTEAFF.

This chain links TRBV5-1 with TRBJ2-7; a possible D gene is TRBD2 (6 bases). Germline V gene sequence: CDR1 SGHRS, CDR2 YFSETQ. CDR3 length: 15 residues. Trimming pared 4 bases from V and 2 bases from J, leaving 16 bases between. The CDR3 bases are TGCGCCAGCAGCCCCGGGGGTCCGAAACCCTACGAGCAGTACTTC. Translated, it gives CASSPGGPKPYEQYF.

Regarding this clone: The sample holds other DNA sequences that translate to the same CDR3. The chain carries TRBV5-1 and TRBJ1-2; D is possibly TRBD1 (6 bases). Germline V gives CDR1 SGHRS, CDR2 YFSETQ. The CDR3 extends over 15 amino acids. Trimming stripped 0 bases from V and 2 bases from J, with 11 bases between. CDR3 sequence reads: CASSLAPGQNYGYTF. The CDR3 region has the DNA TGCGCCAGCAGCTTGGCTCCGGGACAAAACTATGGCTACACCTTC.

CDR3 region: CASSLLGLGSDEQFF. The CDR3 DNA reads TGTGCCAGCAGTCTACTGGGACTAGGGTCCGATGAGCAGTTCTTC. This rearrangement joins TRBV6-5 to TRBJ2-1, with TRBD2 matching over 8 bases. Trimming removed 5 bases from V and 8 bases from J; junction bases left unmatched: 11. Germline loops: CDR1 MNHEY, CDR2 SVGAGI. The CDR3 loop spans 15 amino acids.

This clone occurred once. The chain employs TRBV28 and TRBJ2-7; TRBD2 is a possible D gene (6 bases). The germline CDR1 and CDR2 sequences are MDHEN and SYDVKM. CDR3 length equals 15 residues. Deletions cut 3 bases from V and 2 bases from J, with 14 bases between. CDR3 in DNA: TGTGCCAGCAGTTTTGGAGGGGCAAACCCCTACGAGCAGTACTTC. This gives the protein CASSFGGANPYEQYF.

V usage is TRBV27 and J usage is TRBJ2-7; 7 nucleotides match TRBD1. Trimming cost V 3 bases and J 2 bases; bases outside gene matches: 1. The CDR3 totals 13 residues. Germline values: CDR1 MNHEY, CDR2 SMNVEV (reference sequence). CDR3 loop: CASSLGQTYEQYF. Written as DNA, the CDR3 is TGTGCCAGCAGTTTGGGACAGACCTACGAGCAGTACTTC.

V and J are TRBV19 and TRBJ2-1; weak D call: TRBD2 (6 bases). The V gene lost 4 bases and the J gene lost 2 bases, with 12 bases spanning the gap. CDR1 is LNHDA and CDR2 is SQIVND in the germline V gene (reference sequence). The CDR3 totals 15 residues. CDR3: CASSTSVSTYNEQFF. CDR3 sequence (DNA): TGTGCCAGTAGTACTAGCGTATCAACCTACAATGAGCAGTTCTTC.